This TCR beta chain derives from a study of blood T cell repertoires in COVID-19. Study background: Two negative PCRs, clearance, or symptom resolution had been documented for recovered Cohort 3 donors.

In the authors' workflow: Estimated nucleated cell counts came from reference gene primer amplification. Method: immunoSEQ multiplex PCR; TCRdb's copy keeps in-frame clones and lacks some. The V and J calls and clone size come from that table; D and trimming were worked out from the DNA. The sample carries 200,000 or so clones, 80% to 90% recorded once. Recruits, aged 18 to 89 years, lived in some 25 US areas. Cohort assignment relied on participant-reported clinical history. This clonotype originated in a man in his thirties or forties in a cohort exposed to, infected with or recovered from COVID-19 (not recorded which). The source material was PBMCs or T cells enriched from blood (not recorded which).

The CDR3 protein is CASSLSTAGTQYF. CDR3 DNA: TGTGCCAGCAGCTTAAGTACTGCAGGTACGCAGTATTTT. This sequence joins TRBV7-2 and TRBJ2-3, with D unresolved. This CDR3 contains 13 residues. V dropped 2 bases and J dropped 8 bases, with 11 bases sitting between them. Germline V gene sequence: CDR1 SGHTA, CDR2 FQGNSA.